This record concerns one T cell receptor (beta chain) sequence. This sample is part of a study of cytomegalovirus exposure and HLA in healthy donors. PCR amplification relied on 60 Vbeta primers (plus 13 Jbeta primers). Assay: immunoSEQ multiplex PCR; the TCRdb copy retains only in-frame clones and omits some. The sample has some 170,000 clones, 82% seen once. After removal of 1 base from V and 0 bases from J, the junction contained 11 bases not matched to a gene. Germline V gives CDR1 LGHNA, CDR2 YNFKEQ. This CDR3 region has 19 residues. This clonotype was obtained from a man aged 45-60 years in good health and CMV-seropositive. V usage is TRBV4-2 and J usage is TRBJ1-3; 8 nucleotides match TRBD1. Sequenced material: PBMCs. The DNA of the CDR3 is TGTGCCAGCAGCCAAGTAAGGGGGGGCACAGGGGGCTCTGGAAACACCATATATTTT. This gives the protein CASSQVRGGTGGSGNTIYF.